The 19 T cell receptor beta chains below all came from one sample that was sequenced in a study of Graves' ophthalmopathy and Graves' hyperthyroidism. Using RNA transcripts, the TCR beta CDR3 regions were amplified. HTBI primers served in a first-round RT-PCR, which a second-round multiplex PCR followed. TCRdb independently ran MiXCR on the multiplex PCR reads; one entry per CDR3 protein. Among some 380,000 distinct CDR3 sequences listed, about 16% were seen once. The sample taken for sequencing was peripheral blood. The receptors come from a woman aged 18-29 years with stable Graves' hyperthyroidism.

This clonotype showed up many times. The V and J genes are TRBV12-3 or TRBV12-4 and TRBJ2-7; tentatively, D is TRBD2 (6 bases). Between the trimmed V and J ends, which lost 6 bases and 3 bases, there was a span of 18 bases. This CDR3 is 15 amino acids long. In nucleotides, the CDR3 is TGTGCCAGCAGAGCTACCGGGACTGCGGTCTACGAGCAGTACTTC. Translating gives CASRATGTAVYEQYF.

The V call is TRBV4-1, the J call TRBJ1-5, with D possibly TRBD1 on 6 matching bases. The CDR3 has 15 amino acids. Germline assignment: CDR1 MGHRA and CDR2 YSYEKL. V lost 5 bases and J lost 5, with 16 bases in between. As DNA, the CDR3 is TGCGCCAGCAGCTACAGGGCCTCGGGTGATCAGCCCCAGCATTTT. It specifies CASSYRASGDQPQHF.

This clonotype has ten or more counts. The J gene is TRBJ1-1, the V gene TRBV7-3, with 10 bases fitting TRBD1. The junction had 5 bases not matched to a gene; V was cut back by 1 base and J by 0 bases. CDR3 size: 17 residues. Per the germline V gene, CDR1 is SGHTA and CDR2 is FQGTGA. CDR3: CASSLNPGTGVNTEAFF. In nucleotides, the CDR3 is TGTGCCAGCAGCTTAAACCCCGGGACAGGGGTGAACACTGAAGCTTTCTTT.

This clonotype was observed at least ten times. The chain uses TRBV6-5 and TRBJ1-5; tentatively, D is TRBD1 (5 bases). Per germline, CDR1 MNHEY and CDR2 SVGAGI. V shed 4 bases and J shed 1 base, with 11 bases lying between them. This CDR3 region has 15 residues. This chain's CDR3 is CASSSRRTSNQPQHF. In DNA, the CDR3 is TGTGCCAGCAGTTCCAGGCGGACAAGCAATCAGCCCCAGCATTTT.

The table lists this clonotype with many counts. The chain recombines TRBV7-6 with TRBJ1-1, with D tentatively TRBD1 (6 bases). The V end lost 5 bases, the J end lost 3 bases, and 25 bases lay between the germline ends. CDR1 is SGHVS, CDR2 FNYEAQ, per germline. The CDR3 sequence is 18 residues long. CDR3 sequence reads: CASSHISKLAGAHTEAFF. The CDR3 nucleotides read TGTGCCAGCAGCCACATATCTAAATTAGCGGGGGCGCACACTGAAGCTTTCTTT.

This clonotype has ten or more counts. The CDR3 sequence is CASSLLTGDFYGYTF. The CDR3 region has the DNA TGTGCCAGCAGCTTATTGACAGGGGACTTCTATGGCTACACCTTC. The chain is built from TRBV7-2 and TRBJ1-2, with 8 bases matching TRBD1. The CDR3 covers 15 residues. The ends lost 2 bases at V and 4 bases at J; junction bases unmatched: 6. Germline values: CDR1 SGHTA, CDR2 FQGNSA.

This clonotype was recorded many times. The chain links TRBV11-2 to TRBJ2-5, with a possible D match to TRBD2 (5 bases). Germline CDR1 reads SGHAT; CDR2 reads FQNNGV. Trimming shortened V by 3 bases and J by 5 bases, and 16 bases separated the two germline ends. The CDR3 is made up of 15 amino acids. CDR3 sequence reads: CASSFRRNPVETQYF. The DNA of the CDR3 is TGTGCCAGCAGCTTCCGGAGGAACCCGGTGGAGACCCAGTACTTC. The entire variable domain, with the rest obtained from reference TRBV11-2 and TRBJ2-5, is as follows: EAGVAQSPRYKIIEKRQSVAFWCNPISGHATLYWYQQILGQGPKLLIQFQNNGVVDDSQLPKDRFSAERLKGVDSTLKIQPAKLEDSAVYLCASSFRRNPVETQYFGPGTRLLVL.

This clonotype was picked up a small number of times. This chain links TRBV6-1 with TRBJ2-6; perhaps TRBD1 as D (5 bases). There are 16 residues in the CDR3. Germline V gene data show CDR1 as MNHNS and CDR2 as SASEGT. Trimming took off 7 bases at V and 2 bases at J, with 15 bases between the two ends. CDR3 amino acids: CASTAGKYAGANVLTF. CDR3 nucleotide sequence: TGTGCCAGCACAGCAGGGAAGTACGCTGGGGCCAACGTCCTGACTTTC.

This clonotype showed up many times. CDR3 protein: CSVEAPRRPQHF. As DNA, the CDR3 is TGCAGCGTTGAAGCCCCGAGGAGGCCCCAGCATTTT. The chain joins TRBV29-1 to TRBJ1-5; D not certain. CDR1 and CDR2 (germline): SQVTM, ANQGSEA. CDR3 length: 12 residues. The V and J ends lost 1 base and 9 bases respectively, with 10 bases between them.

In regard to this clonotype: A much larger clone is a single base away; this may be a read error. This chain joins TRBV24-1 and TRBJ1-1; D is unclear. Trimming cost V 3 bases and J 0 bases, with 4 bases left between them. This CDR3 region has 13 residues. CDR1 KGHDR and CDR2 SFDVKD come from the germline V gene. CDR3: CATSDDLNTEAFF. The CDR3 region has the DNA TGTGCCACCAGTGATGATCTGAACACTGAAGCTTTCTTT.

This clonotype was seen repeatedly, ten times or more. This chain joins TRBV7-8 and TRBJ2-7; D gene unclear. The CDR3 is 15 amino acids. Germline V gene lookup returns CDR1 SGHVS and CDR2 FQNEAQ. Trimming shortened V by 2 bases and J by 1 base, and 12 bases separated the two germline ends. This CDR3 is CASSLTGLTSYEQYF. The CDR3, as DNA: TGTGCCAGCAGCTTAACCGGATTAACATCCTACGAGCAGTACTTC.

In its sample, this clonotype was seen many times. V is TRBV5-4 and J is TRBJ2-2; D is possibly TRBD2 (6 bases). Per the germline V gene, CDR1 is SGHNT and CDR2 is YYREEE (reference sequence). V was clipped by 3 bases and J by 2 bases, with 26 bases between them. This CDR3 spans 20 amino acids. The CDR3 coding sequence is TGTGCCAGCAGCTGGCCCCTTCTCCTTTCGCGGGGCCCAAACACCGGGGAGCTGTTTTTT. Translating it yields CASSWPLLLSRGPNTGELFF.

This clonotype was counted ten times or more. The chain employs TRBV18 and TRBJ2-7; 8 positions agree with TRBD1. Germline loops: CDR1 KGHSH, CDR2 LQKENI. This CDR3 contains 12 residues. The V gene end was trimmed by 2 bases and the J gene end by 7 bases; junction bases not matched to a gene: 1. CDR3 nucleotides: TGTGCCAGCTCACCAAACAGGGGGGAGCAGTACTTC. Translating gives CASSPNRGEQYF.

This clonotype was detected many times. The chain has TRBV7-8 and TRBJ2-7; 10 bases line up with TRBD2. The CDR3 is made up of 17 amino acids. The germline V gene has CDR1 SGHVS and CDR2 FQNEAQ. J gave up 2 bases and V 5 bases, and 12 bases lay outside the gene matches. The CDR3 spells CASSISILAGATYEQYF. CDR3 DNA: TGTGCCAGCAGCATATCGATTCTAGCGGGGGCGACCTACGAGCAGTACTTC.

This clonotype has a count of ten or more. The chain couples TRBV12-3 or TRBV12-4 to TRBJ1-1; TRBD1 might be the D (5 bases). V lost 6 bases to trimming and J lost 4 bases, with 18 bases between them. The CDR3 contains 15 residues. The CDR3 nucleotides are TGTGCCAGCAGCGACAGTCAATTACCTAGCACTGAAGCTTTCTTT. Translating gives CASSDSQLPSTEAFF.

The sample holds many counts of this clonotype. The genes are TRBV6-1 and TRBJ1-3; no clear D gene. The CDR3 is 17 residues long. V was trimmed by 7 bases and J by 0 bases, leaving 19 bases between them. CDR1 and CDR2 (germline): MNHNS, SASEGT. The CDR3 DNA is TGTGCCAGCACGCCATGGTCCGGGATGAGCTCTGGAAACACCATATATTTT. Protein product: CASTPWSGMSSGNTIYF.

The V call is TRBV7-2, the J call TRBJ1-1, with a weak D call TRBD1 (6 bases). The CDR3 sequence is 14 residues long. Trimming removed 5 bases from V and 5 bases from J, with 15 bases in between. CDR1 and CDR2 from the germline V gene are SGHTA and FQGNSA. CDR3 in amino acids: CASSARTTGTEAFF. CDR3 sequence (DNA): TGTGCCAGCAGCGCCCGGACCACAGGGACTGAAGCTTTCTTT.

Many counts were recorded for this clonotype. The chain uses TRBV5-1 and TRBJ1-1; 9 bases agree with TRBD1. This CDR3 contains 15 residues. CDR1 and CDR2 (germline): SGHRS, YFSETQ. J was trimmed by 1 base and V by 5 bases; bases with no gene match: 6. The CDR3 is CASSSGQGQNTEAFF. In DNA form, the CDR3 reads TGCGCCAGCAGTTCGGGACAGGGCCAGAACACTGAAGCTTTCTTT.

In its sample, this clonotype was seen many times. V and J are TRBV28 and TRBJ1-6; tentatively, D is TRBD1 (5 bases). The CDR3 runs 14 residues. Germline V gene lookup returns CDR1 MDHEN and CDR2 SYDVKM. V shed 6 bases and J shed 10 bases, with 16 bases lying between them. The CDR3 region has the DNA TGTGCCAGCAGAGTAACATTGGGGGGGTCACCCCTCCACTTT. Translated: CASRVTLGGSPLHF.